This record covers a single TCR beta chain. Assay used: immunoSEQ multiplex PCR; TCRdb lists only in-frame clones, some missing. The sample shows 250,000 or so clones, 87% of them seen only once. This sample is drawn from a study of cytomegalovirus exposure and HLA in healthy donors. CDR3 length: 13 amino acids. CDR1 and CDR2 from the germline V gene are LNHDA and SQIVND (reference sequence). V was shortened by 1 base and J by 3 bases, with 7 bases between the two germline ends. The chain links TRBV19 to TRBJ2-7, with D possibly being TRBD1 (6 bases). The clonotype originates from a man aged 18 to 30 in good health and CMV-seropositive. Sequencing was done on a sample of PBMCs. The CDR3 sequence: CASSIGTDYEQYF. For the CDR3, the DNA is TGTGCCAGTAGTATAGGGACAGACTACGAGCAGTACTTC.